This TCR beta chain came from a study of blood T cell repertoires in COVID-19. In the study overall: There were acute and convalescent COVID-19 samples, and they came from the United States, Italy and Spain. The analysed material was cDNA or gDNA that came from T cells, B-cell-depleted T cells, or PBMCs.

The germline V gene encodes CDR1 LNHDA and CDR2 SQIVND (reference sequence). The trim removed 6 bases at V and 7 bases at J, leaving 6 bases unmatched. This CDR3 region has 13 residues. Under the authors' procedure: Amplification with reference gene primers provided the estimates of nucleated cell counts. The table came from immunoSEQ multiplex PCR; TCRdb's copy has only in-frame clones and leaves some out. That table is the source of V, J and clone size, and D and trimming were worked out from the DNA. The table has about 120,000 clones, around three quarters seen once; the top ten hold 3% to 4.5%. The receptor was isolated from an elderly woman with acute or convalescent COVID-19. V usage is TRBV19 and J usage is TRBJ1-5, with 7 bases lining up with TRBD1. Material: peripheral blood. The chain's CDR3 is CASSGTVGQPQHF. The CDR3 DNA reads TGTGCCAGTAGCGGGACAGTCGGGCAGCCCCAGCATTTT. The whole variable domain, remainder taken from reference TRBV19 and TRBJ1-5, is DGGITQSPKYLFRKEGQNVTLSCEQNLNHDAMYWYRQDPGQGLRLIYYSQIVNDFQKGDIAEGYSVSREKKESFPLTVTSAQKNPTAFYLCASSGTVGQPQHFGDGTRLSIL.